This T cell receptor (beta chain) was recorded in a study of glioma-infiltrating T cells. This clonotype was observed a handful of times. Its antigen is currently unknown. With 4 bases removed from V and 4 bases from J, the gap between germline ends came to 10 bases. Germline CDR1 and CDR2: SGHDN and FVKESK. The length of the CDR3 is 13 residues. Amplification of TCR alpha and beta CDR3 regions from RNA used iRepertoire nested multiplex PCR. One-step reverse transcription and amplification started from approximately 100-400 ng of tissue mRNA or PBMC total RNA. TCRdb re-called the multiplex PCR reads through MiXCR, storing one row per CDR3 protein. The sample contains 100,000 to 150,000 distinct CDR3 sequences, around a quarter of which appear only once. Whole-study findings and limits: Gliomas, especially low-grade, showed above-expected tissue-blood divergence; non-neoplastic patients showed below.

V is TRBV14 and J is TRBJ1-1; possible D gene TRBD1, 5 bases. This sequence was found in a human donor with low-grade glioma or glioblastoma, undergoing nonglioma brain surgery, or in good health (not recorded which). The sequenced material came from glioma tissue, nonneoplastic brain tissue, or PBMCs (not recorded which). This CDR3 is CASSLGHLTEAFF. For the CDR3, the DNA is TGTGCCAGCAGCCTTGGACACCTCACTGAAGCTTTCTTT.